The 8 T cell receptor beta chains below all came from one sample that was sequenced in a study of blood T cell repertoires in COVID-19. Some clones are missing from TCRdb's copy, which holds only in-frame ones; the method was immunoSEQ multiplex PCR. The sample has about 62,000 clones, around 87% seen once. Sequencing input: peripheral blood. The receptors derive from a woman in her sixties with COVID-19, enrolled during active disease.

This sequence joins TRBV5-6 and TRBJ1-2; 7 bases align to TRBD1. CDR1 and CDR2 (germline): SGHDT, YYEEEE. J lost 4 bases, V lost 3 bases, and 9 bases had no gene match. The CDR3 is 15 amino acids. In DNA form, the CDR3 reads TGTGCCAGCAGCTCGACAGGGAGAACCGGCTATGGCTACACCTTC. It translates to CASSSTGRTGYGYTF.

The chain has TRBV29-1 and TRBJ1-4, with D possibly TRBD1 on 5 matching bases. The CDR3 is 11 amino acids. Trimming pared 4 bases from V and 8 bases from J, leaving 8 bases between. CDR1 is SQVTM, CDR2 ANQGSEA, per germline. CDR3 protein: CSVGRGEKLFF. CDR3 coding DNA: TGCAGCGTTGGAAGGGGCGAAAAACTGTTTTTT. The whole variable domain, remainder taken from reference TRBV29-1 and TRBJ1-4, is SAVISQKPSRDICQRGTSLTIQCQVDSQVTMMFWYRQQPGQSLTLIATANQGSEATYESGFVIDKFPISRPNLTFSTLTVSNMSPEDSSIYLCSVGRGEKLFFGSGTQLSVL.

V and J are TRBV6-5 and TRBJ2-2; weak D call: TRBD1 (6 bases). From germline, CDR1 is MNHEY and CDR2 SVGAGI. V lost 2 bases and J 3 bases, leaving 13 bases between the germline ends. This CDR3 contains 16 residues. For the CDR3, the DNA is TGTGCCAGCAGTTACCATGGGGACATCGACACCGGGGAGCTGTTTTTT. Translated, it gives CASSYHGDIDTGELFF.

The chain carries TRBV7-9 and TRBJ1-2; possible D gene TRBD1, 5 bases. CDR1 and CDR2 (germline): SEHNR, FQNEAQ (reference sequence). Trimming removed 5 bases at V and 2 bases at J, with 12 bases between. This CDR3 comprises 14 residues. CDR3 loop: CASSPGRSNYGYTF. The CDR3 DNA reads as TGTGCCAGCAGCCCAGGGCGATCCAACTATGGCTACACCTTC.

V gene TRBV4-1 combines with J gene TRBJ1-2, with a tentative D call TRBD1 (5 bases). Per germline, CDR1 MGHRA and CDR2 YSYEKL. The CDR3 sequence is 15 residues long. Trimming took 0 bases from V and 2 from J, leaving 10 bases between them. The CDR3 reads CASSQEPGGNYGYTF. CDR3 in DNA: TGCGCCAGCAGCCAAGAGCCGGGGGGGAACTATGGCTACACCTTC.

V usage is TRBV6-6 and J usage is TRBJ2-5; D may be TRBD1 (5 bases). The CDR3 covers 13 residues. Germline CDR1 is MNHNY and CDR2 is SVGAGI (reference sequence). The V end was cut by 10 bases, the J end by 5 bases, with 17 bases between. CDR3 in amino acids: CATCQGFRETQYF. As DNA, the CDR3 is TGTGCCACCTGCCAGGGTTTTCGGGAGACCCAGTACTTC.

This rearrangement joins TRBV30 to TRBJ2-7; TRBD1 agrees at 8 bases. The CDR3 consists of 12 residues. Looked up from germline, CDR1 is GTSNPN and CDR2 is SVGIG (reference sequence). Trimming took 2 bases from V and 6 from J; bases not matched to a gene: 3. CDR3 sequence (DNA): TGTGCCTGGAGTTTCACAGGGGGCGAGCAGTACTTC. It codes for CAWSFTGGEQYF.

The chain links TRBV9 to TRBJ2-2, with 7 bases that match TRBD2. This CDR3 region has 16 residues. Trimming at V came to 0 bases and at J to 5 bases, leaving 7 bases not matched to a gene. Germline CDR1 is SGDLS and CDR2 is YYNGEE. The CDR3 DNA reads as TGTGCCAGCAGCGTAGCCGGGACTATCATAACCGGGGAGCTGTTTTTT. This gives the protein CASSVAGTIITGELFF. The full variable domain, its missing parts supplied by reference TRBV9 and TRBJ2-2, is DSGVTQTPKHLITATGQRVTLRCSPRSGDLSVYWYQQSLDQGLQFLIQYYNGEERAKGNILERFSAQQFPDLHSELNLSSLELGDSALYFCASSVAGTIITGELFFGEGSRLTVL.